This T cell receptor (beta chain) was identified in a study of regulatory T cells in long-lasting Graves disease. This CDR3 has 14 amino acids. The germline gives CDR1 SGHTA, CDR2 FQGNSA. Trimming cost V 5 bases and J 4 bases; bases outside gene matches: 5. Arm-PCR of CDR3 regions and iRepertoire HTBI primers were the basis on which TCR beta libraries were built. In TCRdb, the multiplex PCR reads were re-called with MiXCR into one record per CDR3 protein. The table shows 500,000 or so distinct CDR3 sequences, with 16% occurring only once. Time point specified: newly diagnosed GD, antithyroid drugs for less than 3 months. PBMC RNA served as the TCR library source. These sequences were also reported in another study, on T cells in Graves' hyperthyroidism and ophthalmopathy.

The TCR sequence derives from a middle-aged man with Graves disease. The genes are TRBV7-2 and TRBJ2-3; 8 bases fit TRBD1. The sequencing used peripheral blood mononuclear cells (PBMCs), collected at new diagnosis, from a patient treated with antithyroid drugs. CDR3 sequence: CASSGRQGPDTQYF. CDR3 nucleotide sequence: TGTGCCAGCAGCGGACGACAGGGGCCAGATACGCAGTATTTT.